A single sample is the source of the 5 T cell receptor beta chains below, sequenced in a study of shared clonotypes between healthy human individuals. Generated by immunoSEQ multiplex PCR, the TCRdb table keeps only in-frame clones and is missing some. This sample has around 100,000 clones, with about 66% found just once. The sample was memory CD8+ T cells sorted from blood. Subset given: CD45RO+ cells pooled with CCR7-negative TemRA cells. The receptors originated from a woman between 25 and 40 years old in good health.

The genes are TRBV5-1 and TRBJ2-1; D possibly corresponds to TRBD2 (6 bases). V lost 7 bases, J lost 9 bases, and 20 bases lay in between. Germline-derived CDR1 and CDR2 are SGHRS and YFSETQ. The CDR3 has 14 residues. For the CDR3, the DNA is TGCGCCAGCGAAGCGGGTAGTCGGGGAAGTGAGCAGTTCTTC. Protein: CASEAGSRGSEQFF.

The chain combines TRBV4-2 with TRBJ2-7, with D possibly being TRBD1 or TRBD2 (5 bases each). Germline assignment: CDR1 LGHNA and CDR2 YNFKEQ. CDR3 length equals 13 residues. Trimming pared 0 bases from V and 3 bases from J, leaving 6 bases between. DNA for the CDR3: TGTGCCAGCAGCCAAGATGGGGGCTACGAGCAGTACTTC. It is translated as CASSQDGGYEQYF.

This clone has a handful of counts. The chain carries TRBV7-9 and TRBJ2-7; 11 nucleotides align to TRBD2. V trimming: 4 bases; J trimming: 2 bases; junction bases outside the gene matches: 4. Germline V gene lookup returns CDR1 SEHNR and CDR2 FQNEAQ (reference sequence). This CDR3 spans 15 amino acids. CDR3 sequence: CASSSFSGRAYEQYF. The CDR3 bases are TGTGCCAGCAGCTCCTTTAGCGGGAGGGCCTACGAGCAGTACTTC.

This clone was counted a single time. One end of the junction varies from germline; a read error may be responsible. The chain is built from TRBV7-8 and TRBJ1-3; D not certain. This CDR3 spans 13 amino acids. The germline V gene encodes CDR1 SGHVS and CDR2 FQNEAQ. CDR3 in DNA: TGTGCCAGCACACCAAATCCCTGGACCGTGAGAAATTTT. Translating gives CASTPNPWTVRNF.

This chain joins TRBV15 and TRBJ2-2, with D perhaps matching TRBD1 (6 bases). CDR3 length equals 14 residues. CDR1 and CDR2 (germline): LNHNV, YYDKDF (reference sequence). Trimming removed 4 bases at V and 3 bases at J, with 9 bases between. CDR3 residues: CATSKGGDTGELFF. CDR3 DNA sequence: TGTGCCACCAGCAAAGGGGGTGACACCGGGGAGCTGTTTTTT.